These 2 T cell receptor beta chains were sequenced from one sample in a study of cytomegalovirus exposure and HLA in healthy donors (dated by TCRdb to the late 2010s). Library preparation employed the immunoSEQ multiplex PCR assay. For the multiplex PCR, a mixture combining 60 forward primers for TCR Vbeta segments and 13 reverse primers for TCR Jbeta segments was used. TCRdb holds this immuneACCESS table with in-frame rearrangements only. Some clones are missing; in checked studies, unresolved V genes explain under half, and the rest has no known cause. This sample has roughly 97,000 clones in its table, and roughly four fifths of those were observed once. The ten largest clones add up to about 5.5% of the sample. The source material was PBMCs. These TCRs come from a man aged 35 to 55 in good health and CMV-seropositive.

This clone was detected a few times. This chain connects TRBV9 to TRBJ2-5, with TRBD1 identical over 8 bases. The CDR3 length is 16 residues. The germline gives CDR1 SGDLS, CDR2 YYNGEE. V lost 0 bases, J lost 5 bases, and 9 bases stayed unmatched. The CDR3 sequence: CASSVASGQVLETQYF. The CDR3 DNA sequence: TGTGCCAGCAGCGTAGCGTCGGGACAGGTTCTTGAGACCCAGTACTTC.

The genes are TRBV6-5 and TRBJ1-1; D is perhaps TRBD1 (5 bases). With 6 bases removed from V and 4 bases from J, the gap between germline ends came to 15 bases. Germline V gene data show CDR1 as MNHEY and CDR2 as SVGAGI. This CDR3 region has 14 residues. Here the CDR3 DNA reads TGTGCCAGCAGGGGGACTGGGAGATCCACTGAAGCTTTCTTT. Translating gives CASRGTGRSTEAFF.